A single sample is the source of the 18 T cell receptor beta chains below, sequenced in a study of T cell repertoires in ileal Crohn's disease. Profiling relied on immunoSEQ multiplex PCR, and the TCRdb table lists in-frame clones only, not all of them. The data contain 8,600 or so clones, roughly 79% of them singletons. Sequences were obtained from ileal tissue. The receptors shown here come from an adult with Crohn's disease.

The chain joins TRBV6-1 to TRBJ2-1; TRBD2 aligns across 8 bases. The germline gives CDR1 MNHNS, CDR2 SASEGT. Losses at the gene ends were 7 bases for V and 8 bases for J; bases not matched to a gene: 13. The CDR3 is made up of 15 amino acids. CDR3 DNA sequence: TGTGCCAGCACGGCAAGTGGACTAGCCGTCTATGAGCAGTTCTTC. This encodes CASTASGLAVYEQFF.

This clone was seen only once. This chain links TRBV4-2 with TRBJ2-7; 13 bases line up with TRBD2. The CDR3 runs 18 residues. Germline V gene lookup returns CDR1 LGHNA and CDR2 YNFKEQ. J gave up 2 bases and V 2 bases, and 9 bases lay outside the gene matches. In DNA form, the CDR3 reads TGTGCCAGCAGCCAACCGGGTGGTGGGACTAGCGGGACCTACGAGCAGTACTTC. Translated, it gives CASSQPGGGTSGTYEQYF.

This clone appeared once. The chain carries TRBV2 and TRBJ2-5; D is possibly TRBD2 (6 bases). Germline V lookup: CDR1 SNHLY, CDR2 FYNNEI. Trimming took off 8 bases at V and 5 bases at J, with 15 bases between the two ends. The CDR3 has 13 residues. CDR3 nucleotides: TGTGCCAGCGGAGGGGTTCCGAAGGAGACCCAGTACTTC. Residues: CASGGVPKETQYF.

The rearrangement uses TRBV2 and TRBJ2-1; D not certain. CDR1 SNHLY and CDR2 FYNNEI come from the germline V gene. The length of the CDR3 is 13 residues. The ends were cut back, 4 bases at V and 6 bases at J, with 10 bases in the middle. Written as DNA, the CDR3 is TGTGCCAGCAGTGGGATTAGACTCAATGAGCAGTTCTTC. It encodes CASSGIRLNEQFF.

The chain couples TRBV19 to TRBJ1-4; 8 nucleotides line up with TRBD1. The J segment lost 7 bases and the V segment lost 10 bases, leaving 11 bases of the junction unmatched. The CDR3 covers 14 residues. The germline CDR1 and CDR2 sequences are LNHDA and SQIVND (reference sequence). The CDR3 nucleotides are TGTGCCACCAGAAAACAGGGGGTTGGTGAAAAACTGTTTTTT. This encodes CATRKQGVGEKLFF.

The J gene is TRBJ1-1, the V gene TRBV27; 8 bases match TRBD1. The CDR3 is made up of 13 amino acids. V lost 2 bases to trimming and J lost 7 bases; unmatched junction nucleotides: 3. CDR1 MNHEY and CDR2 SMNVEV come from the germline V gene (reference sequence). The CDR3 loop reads CASSLGTGGEAFF. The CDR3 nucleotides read TGTGCCAGCAGTTTAGGGACAGGCGGTGAAGCTTTCTTT.

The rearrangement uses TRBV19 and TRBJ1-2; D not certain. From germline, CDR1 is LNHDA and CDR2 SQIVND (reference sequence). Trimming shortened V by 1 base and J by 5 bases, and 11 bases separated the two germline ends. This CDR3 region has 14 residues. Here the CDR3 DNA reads TGTGCCAGTAGTATAGCTGGCGGGGTTTATGGCTACACCTTC. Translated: CASSIAGGVYGYTF.

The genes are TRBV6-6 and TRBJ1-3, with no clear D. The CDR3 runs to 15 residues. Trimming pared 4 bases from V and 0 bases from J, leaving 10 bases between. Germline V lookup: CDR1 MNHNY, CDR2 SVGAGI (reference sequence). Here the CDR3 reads CASSLPGVSGNTIYF. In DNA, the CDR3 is TGTGCCAGCAGTTTACCAGGCGTCTCTGGAAACACCATATATTTT.

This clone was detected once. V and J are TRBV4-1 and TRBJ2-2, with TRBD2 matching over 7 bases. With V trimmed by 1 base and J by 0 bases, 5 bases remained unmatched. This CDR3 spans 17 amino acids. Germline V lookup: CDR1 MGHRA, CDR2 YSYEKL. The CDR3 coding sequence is TGCGCCAGCAGCCAAGTTCTGGGGGGGGCGAACACCGGGGAGCTGTTTTTT. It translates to CASSQVLGGANTGELFF.

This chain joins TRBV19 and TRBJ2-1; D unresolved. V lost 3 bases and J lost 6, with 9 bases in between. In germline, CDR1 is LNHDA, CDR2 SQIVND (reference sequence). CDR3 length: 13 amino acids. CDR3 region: CASSINRFNEQFF. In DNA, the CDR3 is TGTGCCAGTAGTATTAACAGATTCAATGAGCAGTTCTTC. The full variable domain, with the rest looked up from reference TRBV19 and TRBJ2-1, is DGGITQSPKYLFRKEGQNVTLSCEQNLNHDAMYWYRQDPGQGLRLIYYSQIVNDFQKGDIAEGYSVSREKKESFPLTVTSAQKNPTAFYLCASSINRFNEQFFGPGTRLTVL.

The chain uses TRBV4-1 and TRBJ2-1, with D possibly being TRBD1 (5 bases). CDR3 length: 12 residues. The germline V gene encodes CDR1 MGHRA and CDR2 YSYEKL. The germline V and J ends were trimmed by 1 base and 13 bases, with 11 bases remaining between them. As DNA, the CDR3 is TGCGCCAGCAGCCAAGGCCAGGGAATACAGTTCTTC. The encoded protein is CASSQGQGIQFF.

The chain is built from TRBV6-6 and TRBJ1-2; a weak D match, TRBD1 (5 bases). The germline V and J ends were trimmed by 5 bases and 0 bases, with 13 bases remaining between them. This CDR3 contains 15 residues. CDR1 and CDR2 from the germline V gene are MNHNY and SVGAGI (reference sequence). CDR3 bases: TGTGCCAGCAGTACGCGACAGAAATCTAACTATGGCTACACCTTC. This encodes CASSTRQKSNYGYTF.

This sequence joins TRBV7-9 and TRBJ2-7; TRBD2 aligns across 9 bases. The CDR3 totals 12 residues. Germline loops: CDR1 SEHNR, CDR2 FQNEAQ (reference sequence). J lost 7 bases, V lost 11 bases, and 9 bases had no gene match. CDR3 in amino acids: CAGSGSSGEQYF. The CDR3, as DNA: TGTGCCGGTAGCGGGAGTTCGGGAGAGCAGTACTTC. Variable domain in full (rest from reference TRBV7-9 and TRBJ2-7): DTGVSQNPRHKITKRGQNVTFRCDPISEHNRLYWYRQTLGQGPEFLTYFQNEAQLEKSRLLSDRFSAERPKGSFSTLEIQRTEQGDSAMYLCAGSGSSGEQYFGPGTRLTVT.

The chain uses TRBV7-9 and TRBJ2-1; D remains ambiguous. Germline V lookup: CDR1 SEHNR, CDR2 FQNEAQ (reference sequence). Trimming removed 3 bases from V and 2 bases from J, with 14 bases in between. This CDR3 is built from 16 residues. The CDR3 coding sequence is TGTGCCAGCAGCTTTTTGAACAGTTGGGCCTACAATGAGCAGTTCTTC. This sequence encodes CASSFLNSWAYNEQFF.

The CDR3 reads CASADRGAYNEQFF. DNA for the CDR3: TGTGCCAGCGCGGACAGGGGTGCCTACAATGAGCAGTTCTTC. The rearrangement uses TRBV7-3 and TRBJ2-1; 9 bases are a match to TRBD1. The CDR3 totals 14 residues. CDR1 and CDR2 (germline): SGHTA, FQGTGA. V lost 8 bases, J lost 2 bases, and 4 bases stayed unmatched.

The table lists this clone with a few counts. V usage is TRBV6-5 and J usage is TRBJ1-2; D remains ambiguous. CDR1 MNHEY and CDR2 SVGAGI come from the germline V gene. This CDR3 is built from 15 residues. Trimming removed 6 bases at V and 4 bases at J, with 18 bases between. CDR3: CASRASRVPAYGYTF. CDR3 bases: TGTGCCAGCAGGGCCTCCCGGGTCCCTGCCTATGGCTACACCTTC.

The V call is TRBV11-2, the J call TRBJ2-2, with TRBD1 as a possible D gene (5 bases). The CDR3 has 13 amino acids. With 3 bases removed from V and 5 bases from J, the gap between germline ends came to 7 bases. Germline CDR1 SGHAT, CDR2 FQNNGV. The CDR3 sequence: CASSFQGTGELFF. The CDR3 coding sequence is TGTGCCAGCAGCTTCCAGGGAACCGGGGAGCTGTTTTTT.

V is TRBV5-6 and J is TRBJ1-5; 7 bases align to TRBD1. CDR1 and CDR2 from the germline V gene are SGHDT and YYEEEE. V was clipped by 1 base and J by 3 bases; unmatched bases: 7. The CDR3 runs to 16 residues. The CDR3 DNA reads TGTGCCAGCAGCTTGAGAGGGGGCTGGGACAATCAGCCCCAGCATTTT. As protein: CASSLRGGWDNQPQHF.